The clone carrying this TCR beta chain was detected a few times. The source of the sample is a study of CD8 T cells in ankylosing spondylitis. The CDR3 sequence is 18 residues long. V shed 6 bases and J 5 bases; nucleotides not matched to a gene: 13. Per germline, CDR1 SGHAT and CDR2 FQDESV (reference sequence). Each CDR3 protein is one row after TCRdb ran MiXCR on the 5' RACE reads. The sample has fewer than 400,000 distinct CDR3 sequences; about 14% are singletons. J is TRBJ2-3 and V is TRBV11-1, with 14 bases identical to TRBD2. This clonotype was obtained from a male donor with ankylosing spondylitis or in good health (not recorded which). The specimen sequenced was blood, either unsorted or a sorted T cell fraction (not recorded which). CDR3 DNA: TGTGCCAGCAGTTGGGGACTAGCGGGGGCCCTTGGGGTAGATACGCAGTATTTT. Amino acids: CASSWGLAGALGVDTQYF. The variable domain in full, completed from reference TRBV11-1 and TRBJ2-3, reads EAEVAQSPRYKITEKSQAVAFWCDPISGHATLYWYRQILGQGPELLVQFQDESVVDDSQLPKDRFSAERLKGVDSTLKIQPAELGDSAMYLCASSWGLAGALGVDTQYFGPGTRLTVL.